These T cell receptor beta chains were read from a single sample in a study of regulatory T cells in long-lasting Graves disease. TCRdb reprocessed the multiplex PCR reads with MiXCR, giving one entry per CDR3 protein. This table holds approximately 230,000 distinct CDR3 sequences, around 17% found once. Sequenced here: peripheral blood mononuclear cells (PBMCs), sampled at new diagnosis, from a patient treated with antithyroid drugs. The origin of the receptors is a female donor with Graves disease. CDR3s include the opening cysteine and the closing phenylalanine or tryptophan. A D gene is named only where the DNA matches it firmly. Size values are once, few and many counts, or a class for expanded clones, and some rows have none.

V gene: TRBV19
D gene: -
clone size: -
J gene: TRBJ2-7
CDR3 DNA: TGTGCCAGTAGTGACTTAGGGGACGAGCAGTACTTC
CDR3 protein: CASSDLGDEQYF

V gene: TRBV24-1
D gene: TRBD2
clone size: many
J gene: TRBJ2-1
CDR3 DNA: TGTGCCACCGCTAGCGGGAGGTGGGGGAGCTCCTACAATGAGCAGTTCTTC
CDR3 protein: CATASGRWGSSYNEQFF

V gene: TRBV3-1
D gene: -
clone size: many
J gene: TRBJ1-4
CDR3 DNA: TGTGCCAGCAGCCCTCGCGCCACAACTAATGAAAAACTGTTTTTT
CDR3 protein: CASSPRATTNEKLFF

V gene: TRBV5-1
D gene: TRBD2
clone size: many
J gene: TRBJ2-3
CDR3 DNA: TGCGCCAGCAGCTCCTCACTAGCGGTCCTTGAAGATACGCAGTATTTT
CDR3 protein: CASSSSLAVLEDTQYF

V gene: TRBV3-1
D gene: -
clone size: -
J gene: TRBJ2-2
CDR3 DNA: TGTGCCAGCAACCACAGGCCCTACACCGGGGAGCTGTTTTTT
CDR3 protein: CASNHRPYTGELFF

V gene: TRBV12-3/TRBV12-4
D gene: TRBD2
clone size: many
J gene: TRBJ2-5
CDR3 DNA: TGTGCCAGCAGTTTTTCACTAGCGGGAGAAGAGACCCAGTACTTC
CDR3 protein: CASSFSLAGEETQYF

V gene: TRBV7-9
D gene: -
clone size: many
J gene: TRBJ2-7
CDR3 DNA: TGTGCCAGCAGCTCTGACAGAAGCTTCTACGAGCAGTACTTC
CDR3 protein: CASSSDRSFYEQYF

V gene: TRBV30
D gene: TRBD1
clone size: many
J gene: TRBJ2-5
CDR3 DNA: TGTGCCTGGAGAACTGGACAGGGAGAAGAGACCCAGTACTTC
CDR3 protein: CAWRTGQGEETQYF

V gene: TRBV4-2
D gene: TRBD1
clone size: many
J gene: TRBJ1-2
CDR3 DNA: TGTGCCAGCAGCCAAGTGATTCCGGGACAGTCTGGCTACACCTTC
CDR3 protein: CASSQVIPGQSGYTF

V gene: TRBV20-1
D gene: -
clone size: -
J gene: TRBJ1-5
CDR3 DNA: TGCAGTGCTAGGCCGCCTCGCGGTCCCAATCAGCCCCAGCATTTT
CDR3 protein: CSARPPRGPNQPQHF

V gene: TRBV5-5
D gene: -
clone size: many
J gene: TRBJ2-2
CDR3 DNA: TGTGCCAGCAGCTTGGGGACATCCGTGAGCGGGGAGCTGTTTTTT
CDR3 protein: CASSLGTSVSGELFF

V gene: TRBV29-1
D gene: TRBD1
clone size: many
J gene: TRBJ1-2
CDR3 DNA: TGCAGCGTTGGACAGGGCTGGGGTGGCTGCACCTTC
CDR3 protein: CSVGQGWGGCTF

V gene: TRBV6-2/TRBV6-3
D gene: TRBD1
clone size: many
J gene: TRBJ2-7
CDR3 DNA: TGTGCCAGCAGTCCAGGGGGCGCGGTTTCGGGCGAGCAGTACTTC
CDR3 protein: CASSPGGAVSGEQYF